The T cell receptor (beta chain) under discussion was sequenced for a study of long-term antiretroviral therapy in people with HIV (dated by TCRdb to the early 2020s). About the full investigation: The earliest samples were collected roughly a decade before the 2015 WHO recommendation for immediate ART, at a time when ART was usually postponed until CD4 counts fell. A total of under 250 cryopreserved PBMC samples came from a few dozen adults with confirmed HIV infection and were collected serially over a mean of roughly six years (range 1-12). About two fifths of the roughly 30 participants with HIV were female. No cross-contamination during QIAcube processing turned up in test extractions that ran a monoclonal T-cell line alongside 30 to 35 polyclonal samples. A retrospective serial study tested whether ART initiation and durable HIV suppression were associated with changes in peripheral blood TRB repertoire composition and diversity.

About this clone itself: What antigen it recognizes has not been identified. Base qualities are not provided; no much larger clone lies one nucleotide away.

Overall study outcomes, separate from this receptor: Limited PBMC availability meant only the TCR beta chain was sequenced, without alpha chain pairing. Because cell numbers in pre-ART samples were limited, unsorted PBMC were profiled instead of sorted CD4+ and CD8+ T cells. CDR3 length ranges in HIV repertoires were narrower than in controls, and network structure suggested an antigen-experienced repertoire with only a slight naive shift after ART. Inferences about post-ART repertoire changes are limited because no data were available on ART adherence, viral resistance or therapy changes. The samples span the years 2004 to 2017, and the ART regimens used at that time may not be as effective as current regimens. At every time point, the repertoire was dominated by expanded TRB clones first identified before ART initiation, although this dominance fluctuated and, in many PLHIV, declined after ART. Starting ART was linked to a significant rise in TRB diversity, yet even after long-term ART the diversity remained significantly lower than in transplant donor controls.

The immunoSEQ hsTCRB v3.0 assay was used at survey level resolution to sequence the TRB variable region. TRB sequencing targeted a depth of about 40,000-50,000 T-cell genomes per sample. An Illumina MiSeq with a v3 150-cycle kit was used to sequence the pooled TRB libraries. The original methods were these. Repertoire analysis was performed in R inside a reproducible Nextflow workflow that covered QC, data transformation and analysis. LymphoSeq2, an R package for AIRR-Seq data exploration, was used to implement custom analyses. A handful of samples that produced fewer than 5000 total TRB sequences were removed, so approximately 170 HIV repertoires were analyzed. Among the 170 to 200 HIV repertoires that were kept, roughly 58 were collected before ART initiation and roughly 130 were collected after ART initiation. Repertoires were downsampled to 5000 TRB nucleotide sequences, with summary statistics averaged over 100 downsampling iterations. The analysis kept only TRB sequences whose CDR3 regions were at least seven amino acids long. Diversity was assessed using a clonality score derived from Shannon entropy and using the Gini coefficient. In repertoire networks, the top 5000 CDR3 amino acid sequences were linked whenever an edit distance of one separated two sequences. GLIPH2 predicted antigen specificity groups and MHC restriction for TRB CDR3 amino acid sequences. CDR3 amino acid sequences were matched against VDJdb and McPAS-TCR to flag known CMV, EBV, HIV or tissue antigen associations. Pre-ART, post-ART and control groups were compared with Wilcoxon signed-rank tests and Holm-Bonferroni correction. The table was pulled from immuneACCESS by TCRdb, which kept in-frame rearrangements only. Such tables lose some clones; where checked, under half of the loss comes from unresolved V genes, and the rest has no known cause. The V and J calls and clone size come from that table; D and trimming were worked out from the DNA. The sample table lists approximately 19,000 clones, approximately 89% of them with a count of one. The ten biggest clones cover about 3.3% of the sample.

To be included, a participant needed at least one PBMC sample from before ART initiation plus at least two post-ART samples. All participants with HIV were treated in the United States of America. Before DNA extraction, cryopreserved samples of about 1-11 million PBMC were thawed and then washed. At the time of the earliest PBMC sample, participants with HIV were aged between roughly 23 and 60 years. PBMC samples from each participant spanned 1-4 timepoints before ART initiation and 2-8 timepoints after ART initiation, with a median of 7 samples. Serial HIV viral load, CD4+ T-cell count, ART history and demographic data were obtained for every participant. Genomic DNA was extracted from unsorted PBMC with a Qiagen kit on a QIAcube, processed in batches of 12 samples. CDR1 and CDR2 are drawn from the germline V gene: SGHRS, YFSETQ. Measured from the cysteine to the phenylalanine, the CDR3 is 12 residues long. The DNA shown is the 36-base CDR3, in frame from base 1. V is cut by 5 bases and J by 1 base, and the space between the germline ends is 6 bases.

Recombination connected TRBV5-1 to TRBJ2-5, with no confidently assigned D gene. The material sequenced was unsorted PBMCs, taken roughly 2.7 years after starting antiretroviral therapy. This TCR came from a woman aged 45-65 years with HIV. The sequence in DNA is TGCGCCAGCAGACGCCTCCAAGAGACCCAGTACTTC. This encodes CASRRLQETQYF.